This record concerns one TCR beta chain sequence. Germline CDR1 is LGHDT and CDR2 is YNNKEL (reference sequence). V shed 2 bases and J 6 bases; nucleotides not matched to a gene: 11. The CDR3 extends over 16 amino acids. The sample comes from a study of blood T cell repertoires in COVID-19. Study details: The United States, Italy and Spain supplied acute and convalescent COVID-19 samples. In each case, the material was cDNA or gDNA derived from T cells, B-cell-depleted T cells, or PBMCs.

Authors' analysis steps: Estimation of nucleated cell counts was performed using reference gene primer amplification. TCRdb's copy holds only in-frame clones and misses some; the assay was immunoSEQ multiplex PCR. V and J calls and clone size follow that table, whereas D and trimming were derived from the DNA. This table holds fewer than 130,000 clones, roughly 87% found once. V gene TRBV3-1 (or the pseudogene TRBV3-2) combines with J gene TRBJ1-1, with 8 bases fitting TRBD1. The specimen was peripheral blood. The sequence was collected from a human donor in a cohort sampled during active COVID-19. CDR3 sequence reads: CASSQRARDRSSEAFF. The CDR3 nucleotides are TGTGCCAGCAGCCAAAGGGCCCGGGACAGGTCTTCTGAAGCTTTCTTT.